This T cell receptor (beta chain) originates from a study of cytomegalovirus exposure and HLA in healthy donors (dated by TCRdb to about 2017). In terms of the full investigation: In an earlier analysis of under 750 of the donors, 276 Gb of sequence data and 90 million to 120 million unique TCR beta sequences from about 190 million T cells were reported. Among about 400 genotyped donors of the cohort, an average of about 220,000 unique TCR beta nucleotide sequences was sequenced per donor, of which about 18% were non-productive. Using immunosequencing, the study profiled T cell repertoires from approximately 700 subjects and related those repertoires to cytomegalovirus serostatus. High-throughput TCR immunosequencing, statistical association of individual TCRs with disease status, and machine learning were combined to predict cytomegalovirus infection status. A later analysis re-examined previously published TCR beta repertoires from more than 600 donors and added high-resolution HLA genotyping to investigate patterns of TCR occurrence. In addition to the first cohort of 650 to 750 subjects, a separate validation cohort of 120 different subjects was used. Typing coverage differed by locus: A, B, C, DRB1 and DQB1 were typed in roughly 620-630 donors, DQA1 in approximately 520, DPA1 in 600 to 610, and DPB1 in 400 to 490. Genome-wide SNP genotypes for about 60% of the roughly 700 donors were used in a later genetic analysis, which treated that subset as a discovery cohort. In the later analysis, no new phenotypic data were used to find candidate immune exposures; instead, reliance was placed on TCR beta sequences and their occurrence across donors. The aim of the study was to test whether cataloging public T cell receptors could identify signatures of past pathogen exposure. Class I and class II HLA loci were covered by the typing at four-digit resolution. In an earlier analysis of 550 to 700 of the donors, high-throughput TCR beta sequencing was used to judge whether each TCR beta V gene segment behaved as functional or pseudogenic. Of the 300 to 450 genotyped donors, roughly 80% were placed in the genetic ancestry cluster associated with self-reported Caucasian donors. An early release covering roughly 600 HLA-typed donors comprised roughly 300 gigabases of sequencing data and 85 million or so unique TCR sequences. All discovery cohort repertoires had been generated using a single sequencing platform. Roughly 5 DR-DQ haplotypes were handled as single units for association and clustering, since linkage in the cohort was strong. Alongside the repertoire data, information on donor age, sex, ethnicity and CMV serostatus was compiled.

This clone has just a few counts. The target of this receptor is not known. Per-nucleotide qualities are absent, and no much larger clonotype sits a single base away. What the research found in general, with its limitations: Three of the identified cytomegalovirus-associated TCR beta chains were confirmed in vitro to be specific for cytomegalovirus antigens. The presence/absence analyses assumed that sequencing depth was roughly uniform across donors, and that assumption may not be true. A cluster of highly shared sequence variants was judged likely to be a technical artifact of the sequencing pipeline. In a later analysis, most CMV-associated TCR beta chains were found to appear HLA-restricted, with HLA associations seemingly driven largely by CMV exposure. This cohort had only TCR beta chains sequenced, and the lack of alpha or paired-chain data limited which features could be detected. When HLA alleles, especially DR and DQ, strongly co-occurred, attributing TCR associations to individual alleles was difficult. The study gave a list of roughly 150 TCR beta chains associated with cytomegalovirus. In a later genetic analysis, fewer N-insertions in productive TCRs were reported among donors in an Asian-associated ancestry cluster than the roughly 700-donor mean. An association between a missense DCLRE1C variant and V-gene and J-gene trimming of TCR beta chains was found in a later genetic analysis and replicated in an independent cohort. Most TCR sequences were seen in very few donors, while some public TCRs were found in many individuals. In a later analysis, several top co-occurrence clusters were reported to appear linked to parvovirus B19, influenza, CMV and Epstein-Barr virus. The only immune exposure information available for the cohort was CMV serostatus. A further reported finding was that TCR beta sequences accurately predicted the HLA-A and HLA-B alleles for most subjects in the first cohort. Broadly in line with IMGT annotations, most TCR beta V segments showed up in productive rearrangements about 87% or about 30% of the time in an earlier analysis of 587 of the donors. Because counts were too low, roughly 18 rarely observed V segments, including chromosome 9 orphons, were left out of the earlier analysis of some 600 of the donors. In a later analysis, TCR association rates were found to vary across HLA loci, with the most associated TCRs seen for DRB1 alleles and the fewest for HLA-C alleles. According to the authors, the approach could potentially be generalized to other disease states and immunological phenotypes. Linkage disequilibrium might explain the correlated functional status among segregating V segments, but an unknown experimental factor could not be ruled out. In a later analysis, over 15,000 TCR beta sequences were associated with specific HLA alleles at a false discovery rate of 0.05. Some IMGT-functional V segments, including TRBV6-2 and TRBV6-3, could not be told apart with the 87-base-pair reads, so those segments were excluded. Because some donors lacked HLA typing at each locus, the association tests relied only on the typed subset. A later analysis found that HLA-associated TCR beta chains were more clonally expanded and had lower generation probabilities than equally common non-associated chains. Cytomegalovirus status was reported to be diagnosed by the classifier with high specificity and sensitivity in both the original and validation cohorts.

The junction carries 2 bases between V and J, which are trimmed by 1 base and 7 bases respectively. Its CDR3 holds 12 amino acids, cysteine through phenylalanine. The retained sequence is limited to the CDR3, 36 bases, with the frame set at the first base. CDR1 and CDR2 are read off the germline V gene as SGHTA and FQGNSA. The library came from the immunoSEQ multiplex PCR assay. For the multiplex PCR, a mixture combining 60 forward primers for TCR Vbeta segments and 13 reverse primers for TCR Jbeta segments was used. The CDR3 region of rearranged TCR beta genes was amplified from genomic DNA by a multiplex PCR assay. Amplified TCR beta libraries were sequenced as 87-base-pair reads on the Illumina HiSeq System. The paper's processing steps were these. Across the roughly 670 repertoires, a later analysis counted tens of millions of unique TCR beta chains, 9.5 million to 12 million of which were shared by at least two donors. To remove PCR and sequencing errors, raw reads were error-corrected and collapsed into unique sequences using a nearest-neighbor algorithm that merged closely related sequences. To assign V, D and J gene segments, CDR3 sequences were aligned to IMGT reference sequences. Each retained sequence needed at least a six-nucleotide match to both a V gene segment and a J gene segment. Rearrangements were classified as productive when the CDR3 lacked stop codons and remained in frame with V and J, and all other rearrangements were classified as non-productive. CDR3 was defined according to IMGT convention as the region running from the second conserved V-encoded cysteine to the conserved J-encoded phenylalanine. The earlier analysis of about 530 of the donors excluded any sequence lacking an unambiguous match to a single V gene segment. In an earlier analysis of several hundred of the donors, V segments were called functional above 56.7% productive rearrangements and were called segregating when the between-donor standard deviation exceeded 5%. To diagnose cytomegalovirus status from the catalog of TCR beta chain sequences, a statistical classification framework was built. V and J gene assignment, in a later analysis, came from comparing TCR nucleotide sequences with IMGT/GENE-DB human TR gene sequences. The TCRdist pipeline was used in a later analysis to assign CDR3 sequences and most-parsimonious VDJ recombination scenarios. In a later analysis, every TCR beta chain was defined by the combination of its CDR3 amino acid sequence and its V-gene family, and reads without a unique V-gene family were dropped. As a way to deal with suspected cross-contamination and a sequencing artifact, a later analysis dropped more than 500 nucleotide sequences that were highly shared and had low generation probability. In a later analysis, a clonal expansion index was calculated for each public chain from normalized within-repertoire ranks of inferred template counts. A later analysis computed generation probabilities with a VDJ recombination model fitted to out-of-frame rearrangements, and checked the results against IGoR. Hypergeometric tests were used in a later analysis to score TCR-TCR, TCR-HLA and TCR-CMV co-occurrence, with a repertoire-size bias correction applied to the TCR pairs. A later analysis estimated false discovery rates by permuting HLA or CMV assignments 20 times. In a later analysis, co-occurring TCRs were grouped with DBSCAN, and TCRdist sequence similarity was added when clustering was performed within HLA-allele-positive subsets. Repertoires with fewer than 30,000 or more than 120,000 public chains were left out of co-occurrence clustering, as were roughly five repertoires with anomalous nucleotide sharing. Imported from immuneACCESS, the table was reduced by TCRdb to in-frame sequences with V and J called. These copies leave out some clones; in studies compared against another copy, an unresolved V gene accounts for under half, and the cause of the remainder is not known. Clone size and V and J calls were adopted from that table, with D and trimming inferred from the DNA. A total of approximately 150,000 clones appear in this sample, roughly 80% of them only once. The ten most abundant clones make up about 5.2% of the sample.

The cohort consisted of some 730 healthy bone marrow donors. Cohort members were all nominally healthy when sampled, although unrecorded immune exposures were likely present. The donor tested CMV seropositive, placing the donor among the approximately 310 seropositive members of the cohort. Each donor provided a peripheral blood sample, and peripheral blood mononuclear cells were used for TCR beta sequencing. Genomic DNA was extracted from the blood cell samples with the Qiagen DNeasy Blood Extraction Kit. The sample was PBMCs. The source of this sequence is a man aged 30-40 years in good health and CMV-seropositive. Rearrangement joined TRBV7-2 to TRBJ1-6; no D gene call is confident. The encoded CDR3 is CASSLVNSPLHF. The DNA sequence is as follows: TGTGCCAGCAGCTTAGTAAATTCACCCCTCCACTTT.